This record looks at one T cell receptor beta chain sequence and its context. The sample comes from a study of blood T cell repertoires in COVID-19. The wider study: The analysed material was cDNA or gDNA that came from T cells, B-cell-depleted T cells, or PBMCs.

With V trimmed by 1 base and J by 8 bases, 5 bases remained unmatched. Germline V gene data show CDR1 as LGHDT and CDR2 as YNNKEL (reference sequence). CDR3 length equals 15 residues. Authors' methods: Amplification of reference gene primers was used by the study to estimate nucleated cell counts. Produced via immunoSEQ multiplex PCR; TCRdb's table is partial and in-frame only. V and J calls and clone size are as listed in that table; D and trimming were resolved from the DNA. The sample gives roughly 250,000 clones, 85% of which show up once; around 6.8% is in the top ten. The source of this sequence is an older woman with active or convalescent COVID-19. This chain connects TRBV3-1 (or the pseudogene TRBV3-2) to TRBJ2-7; 13 bases match TRBD2. Sequenced input: peripheral blood. CDR3 residues: CASSQGTSGGAQQYV. CDR3 coding DNA: TGTGCCAGCAGCCAAGGGACTAGCGGGGGCGCGCAGCAGTACGTC.